The present TCR beta chain was sequenced within a study of blood T cell repertoires in COVID-19. Across the study: Sample material is recorded as cDNA or gDNA derived from T cells, B-cell-depleted T cells, or PBMCs.

The authors' processing: Estimates of nucleated cell counts were drawn from the amplification of reference gene primers. Assay: immunoSEQ multiplex PCR; the TCRdb copy retains only in-frame clones and omits some. That table furnishes V, J and clone size, whereas the DNA furnished D and trimming. The sample has 150,000 to 200,000 clones, approximately 86% seen once. CDR3 size: 15 residues. Germline assignment: CDR1 SGHRS and CDR2 YFSETQ. V shed 7 bases and J 0 bases; nucleotides not matched to a gene: 7. This clone was seen only once. Material: peripheral blood. The TCR was taken from an elderly woman with acute or convalescent COVID-19. The chain is built from TRBV5-1 and TRBJ2-3; 8 nucleotides agree with TRBD1. The CDR3: CASGTGDPSTDTQYF. CDR3 bases: TGCGCCAGCGGGACAGGTGACCCTAGCACAGATACGCAGTATTTT.